The clone carrying this TCR beta chain was recorded many times. The antigen is undetermined. The entry originates in a study of T cells in Graves' hyperthyroidism and ophthalmopathy. Notes on the study in general: Ophthalmopathy prediction by the model preceded onset by a median about 6.8 months. Peripheral blood also featured most of the thyroid clonotypes expanded above 0.001.

The V gene's germline CDR1 is SNHLY and CDR2 FYNNEI. Trimming removed 0 bases from V and 7 bases from J, with 13 bases in between. CDR3 length: 15 residues. Among the patients, aged 18 to 65, hyperthyroidism was newly diagnosed and had lasted under 2 months. Amplified regions were TCR beta CDR3 sequences from RNA transcripts. The primer set for the first-round RT-PCR of the TCR CDR3 was HTBI. Via MiXCR, TCRdb re-called the multiplex PCR reads, giving one row per CDR3 protein. The data hold hundreds of thousands of distinct CDR3 sequences, with 15% to 19% observed a single time. This chain uses TRBV2 with TRBJ1-5; D might be TRBD1 (5 bases). The receptor was isolated from a woman under 30 with Graves' hyperthyroidism. The sequencing sample was made of blood. This CDR3 is CASSEAAGLSQPQHF. CDR3 bases: TGTGCCAGCAGTGAAGCGGCAGGGTTAAGCCAGCCCCAGCATTTT.